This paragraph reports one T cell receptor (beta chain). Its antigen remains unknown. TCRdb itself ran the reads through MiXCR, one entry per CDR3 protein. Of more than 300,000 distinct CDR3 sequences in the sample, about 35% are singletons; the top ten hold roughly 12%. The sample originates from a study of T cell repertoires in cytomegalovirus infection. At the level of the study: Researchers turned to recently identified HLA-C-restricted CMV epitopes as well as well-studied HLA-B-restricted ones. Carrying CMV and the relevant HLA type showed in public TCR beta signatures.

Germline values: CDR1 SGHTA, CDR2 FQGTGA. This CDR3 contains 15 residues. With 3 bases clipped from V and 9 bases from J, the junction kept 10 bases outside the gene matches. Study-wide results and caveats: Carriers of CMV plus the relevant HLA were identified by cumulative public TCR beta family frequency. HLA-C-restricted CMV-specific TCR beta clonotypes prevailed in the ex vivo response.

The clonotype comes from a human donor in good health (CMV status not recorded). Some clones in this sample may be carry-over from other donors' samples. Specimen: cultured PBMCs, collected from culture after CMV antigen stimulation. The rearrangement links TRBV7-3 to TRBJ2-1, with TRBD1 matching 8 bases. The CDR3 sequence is CASSFQRTGSAEQFF. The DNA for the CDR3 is TGTGCCAGCAGCTTCCAACGGACAGGGTCAGCTGAGCAGTTCTTC. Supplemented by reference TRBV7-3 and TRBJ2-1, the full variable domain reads GAGVSQTPSNKVTEKGKYVELRCDPISGHTALYWYRQSLGQGPEFLIYFQGTGAADDSGLPNDRFFAVRPEGSVSTLKIQRTERGDSAVYLCASSFQRTGSAEQFFGPGTRLTVL.